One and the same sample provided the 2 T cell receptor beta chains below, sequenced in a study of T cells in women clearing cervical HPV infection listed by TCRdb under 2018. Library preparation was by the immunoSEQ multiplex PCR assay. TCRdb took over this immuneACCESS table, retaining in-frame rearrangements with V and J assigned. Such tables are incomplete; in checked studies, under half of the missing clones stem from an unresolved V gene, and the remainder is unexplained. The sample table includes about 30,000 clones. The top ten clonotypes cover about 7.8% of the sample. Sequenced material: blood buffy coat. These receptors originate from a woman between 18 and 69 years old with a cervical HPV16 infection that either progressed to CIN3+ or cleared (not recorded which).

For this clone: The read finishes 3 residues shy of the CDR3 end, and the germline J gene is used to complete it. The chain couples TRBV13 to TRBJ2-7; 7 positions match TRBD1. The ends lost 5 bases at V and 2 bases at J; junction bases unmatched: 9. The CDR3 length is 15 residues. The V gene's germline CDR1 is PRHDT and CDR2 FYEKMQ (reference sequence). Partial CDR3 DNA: TGTGCCAGCAGCACCTACCGACAGGGCCCCTACGAG. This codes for CASSTYRQGPYE. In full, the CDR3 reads CASSTYRQGPYEQYF.

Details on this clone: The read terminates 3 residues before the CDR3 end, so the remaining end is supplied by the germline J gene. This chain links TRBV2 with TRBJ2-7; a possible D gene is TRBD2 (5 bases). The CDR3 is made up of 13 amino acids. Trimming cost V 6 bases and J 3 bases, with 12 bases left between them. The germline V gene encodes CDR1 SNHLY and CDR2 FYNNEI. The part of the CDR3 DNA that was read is TGTGCCAGCAGCAGAGACGAGGGCTACGAG. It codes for CASSRDEGYE. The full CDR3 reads CASSRDEGYEQYF.